Detailed here is one TCR beta chain. This record comes from a study of blood T cell repertoires in COVID-19. Methods used by the authors: Reference gene primers were amplified, and this amplification served to estimate nucleated cell counts. Some clones are missing from TCRdb's copy, which holds only in-frame ones; the method was immunoSEQ multiplex PCR. The D gene and trimming were derived from the DNA, and the V and J assignments and clone size from that table. The table has 170,000 or so clones, 85% to 90% seen once. The CDR3 extends over 18 amino acids. J lost 1 base, V lost 2 bases, and 14 bases had no gene match. Germline lookup yields CDR1 SGHTA and CDR2 FQGTGA. The Seattle patients joined while their infection was active and were tracked longitudinally afterward.

This chain connects TRBV7-3 to TRBJ2-7; 7 bases map to TRBD2. The receptor was derived from a man in his fifties or sixties with COVID-19, enrolled during active disease. Sequencing used peripheral blood. The CDR3 region is CASSLLTLVGRGSYEQYF. The CDR3 DNA reads as TGTGCCAGCAGCTTACTGACTTTAGTAGGGCGGGGGTCCTACGAGCAGTACTTC.